Below, 5 T cell receptor beta chains from the same sample are listed, as sequenced in a study of cytotoxic CD8 clonotypes in ibrutinib-treated CLL. TCRdb's copy holds only in-frame clones and misses some; the assay was immunoSEQ multiplex PCR. The data contain 58,000 or so clones, 57% of them singletons. The sequences come from PBMCs, collected after 12 months of ibrutinib treatment. These receptors were collected from a human donor with chronic lymphocytic leukemia.

The chain links TRBV11-1 to TRBJ1-2, with TRBD1 matching over 7 bases. With V trimmed by 7 bases and J by 7 bases, 3 bases remained unmatched. Germline lookup yields CDR1 SGHAT and CDR2 FQDESV (reference sequence). The CDR3 is 11 residues long. CDR3 sequence: CASNNRGGYTF. In nucleotides, the CDR3 is TGTGCCAGCAACAACAGGGGTGGCTACACCTTC.

This rearrangement joins TRBV28 to TRBJ1-5; 7 bases align to TRBD1. Germline assignment: CDR1 MDHEN and CDR2 SYDVKM. This CDR3 region has 12 residues. The CDR3 here is CAGTAINQPQHF. CDR3 sequence (DNA): TGTGCGGGGACAGCTATTAATCAGCCCCAGCATTTT.

The chain links TRBV11-2 to TRBJ2-1, with TRBD2 matching 14 bases. CDR1 is SGHAT, CDR2 FQNNGV, per germline. The V gene end was trimmed by 5 bases and the J gene end by 4 bases; junction bases not matched to a gene: 1. The CDR3 totals 15 residues. DNA for the CDR3: TGTGCCAGCAGCCGACTAGCGGGAGGGTACAATGAGCAGTTCTTC. This codes for CASSRLAGGYNEQFF.

The chain uses TRBV5-5 and TRBJ1-5, with 7 positions matching TRBD1. CDR1 SGHKS and CDR2 YYEKEE come from the germline V gene (reference sequence). The V gene end was trimmed by 4 bases and the J gene end by 1 base; junction bases not matched to a gene: 5. The CDR3 sequence is 15 residues long. The CDR3 loop reads CASSRAGGSNQPQHF. As DNA, the CDR3 is TGTGCCAGCAGCCGCGCAGGGGGAAGCAATCAGCCCCAGCATTTT.

On this clone itself: A far larger clone differs by one base, so this is likely a read error. The identical CDR3 is also encoded by other nucleotide sequences in the sample. The chain uses TRBV7-9 and TRBJ2-7; no reliable D call. V lost 7 bases to trimming and J lost 2 bases, with 12 bases between them. Germline V gene sequence: CDR1 SEHNR, CDR2 FQNEAQ (reference sequence). This CDR3 is built from 13 residues. CDR3 sequence reads: CASNPQDAYEQYF. CDR3 coding DNA: TGTGCCAGCAATCCCCAGGATGCCTACGAGCAGTACTTC.